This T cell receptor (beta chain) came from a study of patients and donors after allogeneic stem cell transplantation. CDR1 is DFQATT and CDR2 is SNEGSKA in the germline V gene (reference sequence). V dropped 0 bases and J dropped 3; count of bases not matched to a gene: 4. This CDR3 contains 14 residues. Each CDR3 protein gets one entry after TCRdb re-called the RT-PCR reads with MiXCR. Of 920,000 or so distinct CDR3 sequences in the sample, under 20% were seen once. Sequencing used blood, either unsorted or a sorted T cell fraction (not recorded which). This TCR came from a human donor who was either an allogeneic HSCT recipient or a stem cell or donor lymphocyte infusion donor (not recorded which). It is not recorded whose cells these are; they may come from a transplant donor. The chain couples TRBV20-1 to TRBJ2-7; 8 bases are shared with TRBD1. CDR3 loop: CSARDRTGIYEQYF. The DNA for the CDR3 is TGCAGTGCTAGAGATCGGACAGGGATCTACGAGCAGTACTTC.